This passage covers 9 T cell receptor beta chains from one sample sequenced in a study of T cells in localized non-small cell lung cancer (dated by TCRdb to the early 2020s). The library relied on the immunoSEQ multiplex PCR assay. The table comes from immuneACCESS by way of TCRdb, which keeps in-frame sequences with V and J called. Part of the clones is missing from these tables; in studies checked, under half for an unresolved V gene and the rest for unknown reasons. The sample has roughly 76,000 clones on record, over 60% of them singletons. The top ten clonotypes cover less than 20% of the sample. Specimen: PBMCs, collected before any cancer treatment. These receptors were obtained from a man between 35 and 75 years old with stage II squamous cell lung carcinoma.

The CDR3 spells CASSLGTGTGFGPQHF. The CDR3 DNA reads TGCGCCAGCAGCTTGGGAACCGGGACGGGATTCGGGCCCCAGCATTTT. This sequence joins TRBV5-1 and TRBJ1-5; maybe TRBD1 (5 bases). Trimming removed 0 bases from V and 9 bases from J, with 19 bases in between. The CDR3 contains 16 residues. Germline V gene data show CDR1 as SGHRS and CDR2 as YFSETQ. Using reference TRBV5-1 and TRBJ1-5 for the parts outside the CDR3, the full variable domain is KAGVTQTPRYLIKTRGQQVTLSCSPISGHRSVSWYQQTPGQGLQFLFEYFSETQRNKGNFPGRFSGRQFSNSRSEMNVSTLELGDSALYLCASSLGTGTGFGPQHFGDGTRLSIL.

This clone was observed a handful of times. The chain links TRBV27 to TRBJ2-3, with D unclear. This CDR3 is built from 14 residues. Per germline, CDR1 MNHEY and CDR2 SMNVEV (reference sequence). Between the trimmed V and J ends, which lost 2 bases and 0 bases, there was a span of 6 bases. The CDR3 region has the DNA TGTGCCAGCAGTTTAGGGGTGAGCACAGATACGCAGTATTTT. This gives the protein CASSLGVSTDTQYF.

V usage is TRBV4-1 and J usage is TRBJ1-1; 8 positions agree with TRBD1. The germline CDR1 and CDR2 sequences are MGHRA and YSYEKL. The CDR3 is made up of 15 amino acids. V gave up 3 bases and J gave up 3 bases; unmatched junction bases: 6. CDR3 amino acids: CASSHDDRGHTEAFF. In nucleotides, the CDR3 is TGCGCCAGCAGCCATGACGACAGGGGACACACTGAAGCTTTCTTT.

J is TRBJ1-6 and V is TRBV30, with D uncertain. Germline assignment: CDR1 GTSNPN and CDR2 SVGIG (reference sequence). The CDR3 has 14 amino acids. Trimming took off 4 bases at V and 7 bases at J, with 14 bases between the two ends. The DNA of the CDR3 is TGTGCCTGGACCGGCCTCTCCCCAAATTCACCCCTCCACTTT. This encodes CAWTGLSPNSPLHF.

This clone was seen just once. J is TRBJ2-1 and V is TRBV5-5; 10 nucleotides align to TRBD1. There are 16 residues in the CDR3. Germline V gene lookup returns CDR1 SGHKS and CDR2 YYEKEE (reference sequence). With 1 base clipped from V and 5 bases from J, the junction kept 6 bases outside the gene matches. DNA of the CDR3: TGTGCCAGCAGCTTGACGACAGGGGGCATACACAATGAGCAGTTCTTC. This gives the protein CASSLTTGGIHNEQFF.

This chain joins TRBV29-1 and TRBJ2-5; possible D gene TRBD1, 5 bases. CDR1 and CDR2 (germline): SQVTM, ANQGSEA. Trimming stripped 6 bases from V and 5 bases from J, with 16 bases between. This CDR3 contains 13 residues. The CDR3, as DNA: TGCAGCGTCGACCCGACAGTCGGGGAGACCCAGTACTTC. This sequence encodes CSVDPTVGETQYF.

The chain links TRBV5-4 to TRBJ2-7; 10 nucleotides match TRBD1. Germline V gene sequence: CDR1 SGHNT, CDR2 YYREEE (reference sequence). Trimming took 3 bases from V and 5 from J; bases not matched to a gene: 8. The CDR3 has 15 amino acids. The CDR3 reads CASSSPPGQGNEQYF. The CDR3 DNA reads TGTGCCAGCAGCTCACCACCGGGACAGGGGAACGAGCAGTACTTC. Looking up the rest from reference TRBV5-4 and TRBJ2-7 gives the full variable domain: ETGVTQSPTHLIKTRGQQVTLRCSSQSGHNTVSWYQQALGQGPQFIFQYYREEENGRGNFPPRFSGLQFPNYSSELNVNALELDDSALYLCASSSPPGQGNEQYFGPGTRLTVT.

The chain uses TRBV28 and TRBJ1-1, with a weak D call TRBD1 (6 bases). Germline CDR1 is MDHEN and CDR2 is SYDVKM. V shed 3 bases and J shed 6 bases, with 14 bases lying between them. The CDR3 runs 14 residues. CDR3 amino acids: CASSLGGAVAEAFF. The CDR3 coding sequence is TGTGCCAGCAGTTTGGGGGGCGCGGTCGCTGAAGCTTTCTTT.

The rearrangement uses TRBV5-6 and TRBJ2-7; perhaps TRBD2 as D (6 bases). The CDR3 runs 15 residues. Looked up from germline, CDR1 is SGHDT and CDR2 is YYEEEE. V was clipped by 4 bases and J by 7 bases, with 21 bases between them. The DNA for the CDR3 is TGTGCCAGCAGCCCCGCGGGACCCCAATCTCGGGAGCAGTACTTC. Encoded protein: CASSPAGPQSREQYF.